This TCR beta chain was identified in a study of blood T cell repertoires in COVID-19. The CDR3 is 11 residues long. Trimming removed 1 base from V and 12 bases from J; junction bases left unmatched: 4. Germline V gene lookup returns CDR1 GTSNPN and CDR2 SVGIG (reference sequence). Seattle cases were enrolled at active infection and followed longitudinally. The method was immunoSEQ multiplex PCR; TCRdb's version includes in-frame clones alone and lacks a portion of them. The sample includes 95,000 to 100,000 clones, about 87% of them seen just once. Material: peripheral blood. The TCR originated in a human donor with COVID-19, enrolled during active disease. The donor label of this sample is uncertain. The chain has TRBV30 and TRBJ2-7; 9 bases are shared with TRBD1. The CDR3 spells CAWSGDRVRYF. CDR3 in DNA: TGTGCCTGGAGTGGGGACAGGGTTAGGTACTTC.